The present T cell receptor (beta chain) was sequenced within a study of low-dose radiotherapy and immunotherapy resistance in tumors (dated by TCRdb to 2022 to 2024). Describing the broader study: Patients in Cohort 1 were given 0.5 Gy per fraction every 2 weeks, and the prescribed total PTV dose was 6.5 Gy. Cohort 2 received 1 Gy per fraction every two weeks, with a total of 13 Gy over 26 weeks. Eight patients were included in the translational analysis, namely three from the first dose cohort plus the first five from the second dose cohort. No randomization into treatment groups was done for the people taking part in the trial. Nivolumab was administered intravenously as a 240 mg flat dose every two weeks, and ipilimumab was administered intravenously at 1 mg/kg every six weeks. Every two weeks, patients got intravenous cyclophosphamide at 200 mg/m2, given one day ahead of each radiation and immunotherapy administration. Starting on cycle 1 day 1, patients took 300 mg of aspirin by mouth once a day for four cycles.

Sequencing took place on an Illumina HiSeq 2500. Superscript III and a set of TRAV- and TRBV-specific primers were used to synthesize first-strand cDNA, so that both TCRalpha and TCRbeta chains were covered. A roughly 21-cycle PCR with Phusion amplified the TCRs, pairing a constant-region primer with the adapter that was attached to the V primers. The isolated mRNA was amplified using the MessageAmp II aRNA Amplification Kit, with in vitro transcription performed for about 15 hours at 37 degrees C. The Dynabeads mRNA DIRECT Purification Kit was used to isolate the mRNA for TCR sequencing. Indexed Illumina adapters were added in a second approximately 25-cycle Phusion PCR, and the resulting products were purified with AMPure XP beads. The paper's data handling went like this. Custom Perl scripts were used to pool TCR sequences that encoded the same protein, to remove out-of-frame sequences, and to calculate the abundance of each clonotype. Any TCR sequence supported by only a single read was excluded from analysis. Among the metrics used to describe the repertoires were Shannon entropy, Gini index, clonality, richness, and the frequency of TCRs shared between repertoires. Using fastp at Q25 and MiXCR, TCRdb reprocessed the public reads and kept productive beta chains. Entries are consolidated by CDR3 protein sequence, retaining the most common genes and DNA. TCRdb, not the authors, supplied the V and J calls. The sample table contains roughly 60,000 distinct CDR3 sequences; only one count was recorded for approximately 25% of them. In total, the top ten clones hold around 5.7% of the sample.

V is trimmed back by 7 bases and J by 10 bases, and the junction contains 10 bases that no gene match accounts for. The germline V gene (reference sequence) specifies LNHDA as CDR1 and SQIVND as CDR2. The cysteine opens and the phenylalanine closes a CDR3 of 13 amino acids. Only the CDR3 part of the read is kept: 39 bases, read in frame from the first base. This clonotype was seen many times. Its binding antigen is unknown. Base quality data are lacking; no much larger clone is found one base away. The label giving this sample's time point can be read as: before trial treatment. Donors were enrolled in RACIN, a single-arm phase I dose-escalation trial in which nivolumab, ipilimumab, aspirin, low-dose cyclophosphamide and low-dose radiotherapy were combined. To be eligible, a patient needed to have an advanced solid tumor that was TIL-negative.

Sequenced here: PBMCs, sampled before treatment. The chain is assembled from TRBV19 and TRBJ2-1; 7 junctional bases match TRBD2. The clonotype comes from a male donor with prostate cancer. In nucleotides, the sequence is TGTGCCAGTACCTTATACGCGGGGGTCGAGCAGTTCTTC. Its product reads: CASTLYAGVEQFF.